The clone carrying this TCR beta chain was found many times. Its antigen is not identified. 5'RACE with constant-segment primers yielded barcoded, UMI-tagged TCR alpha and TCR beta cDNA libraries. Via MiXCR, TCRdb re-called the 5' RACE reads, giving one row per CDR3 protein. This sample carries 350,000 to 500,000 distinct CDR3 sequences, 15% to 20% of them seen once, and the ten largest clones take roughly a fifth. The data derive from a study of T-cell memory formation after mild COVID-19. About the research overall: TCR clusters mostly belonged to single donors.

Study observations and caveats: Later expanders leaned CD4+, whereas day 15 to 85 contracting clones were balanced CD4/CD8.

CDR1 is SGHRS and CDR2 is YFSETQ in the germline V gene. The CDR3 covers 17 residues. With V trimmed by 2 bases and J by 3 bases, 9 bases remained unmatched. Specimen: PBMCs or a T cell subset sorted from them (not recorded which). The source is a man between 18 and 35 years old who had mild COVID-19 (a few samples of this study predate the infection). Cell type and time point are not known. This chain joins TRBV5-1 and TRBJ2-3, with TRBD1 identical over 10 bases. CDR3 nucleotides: TGCGCCAGCAGCTTCGTTAAGGGGACAGGGGTAACAGATACGCAGTATTTT. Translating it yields CASSFVKGTGVTDTQYF.